This section outlines one TCR beta chain sequence together with its context. This specimen belongs to a study of blood T cell repertoires in COVID-19. CDR1 SEHNR and CDR2 FQNEAQ come from the germline V gene (reference sequence). V lost 5 bases and J lost 2; bases outside the gene matches: 7. The length of the CDR3 is 16 residues. Libraries were prepared by immunoSEQ multiplex PCR; TCRdb keeps only in-frame clonotypes and omits some of them. In the table there are 310,000 or so clones, about nine tenths of which are singletons. This TCR was sampled from a woman aged 18-29 years who had recovered from COVID-19. Sequencing input: PBMCs or T cells enriched from blood (not recorded which). The gene calls are TRBV7-9 and TRBJ1-3; TRBD1 agrees at 9 bases. CDR3 nucleotide sequence: TGTGCCAGCAGCGGATCAACAGGGGGCCCTGGAAACACCATATATTTT. It yields the protein CASSGSTGGPGNTIYF.